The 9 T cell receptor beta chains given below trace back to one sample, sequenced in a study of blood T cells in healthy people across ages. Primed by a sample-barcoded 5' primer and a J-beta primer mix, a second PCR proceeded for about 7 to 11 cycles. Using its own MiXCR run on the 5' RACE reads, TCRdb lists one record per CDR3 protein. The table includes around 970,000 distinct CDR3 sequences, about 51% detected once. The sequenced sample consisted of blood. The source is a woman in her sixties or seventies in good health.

CDR3 protein: CASSRNEGRNGKETQYF. The CDR3 DNA reads TGTGCCAGCAGCCGGAACGAGGGGCGCAATGGAAAAGAGACCCAGTACTTC. This rearrangement joins TRBV7-8 to TRBJ2-5; D might be TRBD1 or TRBD2, each matching 5 bases. Per the germline V gene, CDR1 is SGHVS and CDR2 is FQNEAQ. The CDR3 runs 17 residues. Trimming removed 5 bases from V and 3 bases from J, with 22 bases in between.

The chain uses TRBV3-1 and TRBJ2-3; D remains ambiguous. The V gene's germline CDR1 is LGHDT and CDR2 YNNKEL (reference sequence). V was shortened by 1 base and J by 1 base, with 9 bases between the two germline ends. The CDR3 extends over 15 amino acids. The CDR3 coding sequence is TGTGCCAGCAGCCAAGGGGCGGACCGCACAGATACGCAGTATTTT. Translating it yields CASSQGADRTDTQYF.

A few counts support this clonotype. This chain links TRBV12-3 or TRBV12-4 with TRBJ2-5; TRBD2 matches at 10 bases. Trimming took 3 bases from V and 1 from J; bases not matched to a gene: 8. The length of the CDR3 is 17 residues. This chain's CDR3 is CASSFELAGVLQETQYF. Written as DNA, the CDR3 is TGTGCCAGCAGTTTCGAGCTAGCGGGAGTCCTCCAAGAGACCCAGTACTTC.

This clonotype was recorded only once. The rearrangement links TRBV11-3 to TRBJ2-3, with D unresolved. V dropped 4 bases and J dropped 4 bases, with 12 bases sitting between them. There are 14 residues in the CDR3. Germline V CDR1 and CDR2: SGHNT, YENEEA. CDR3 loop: CASSSPLSADTQYF. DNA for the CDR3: TGTGCCAGCAGCTCCCCCCTATCTGCAGATACGCAGTATTTT.

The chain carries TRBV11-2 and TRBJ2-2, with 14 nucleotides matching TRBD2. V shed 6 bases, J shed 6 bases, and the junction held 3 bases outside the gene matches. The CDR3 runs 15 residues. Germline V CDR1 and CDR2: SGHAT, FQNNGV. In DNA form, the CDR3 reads TGTGCCAGCAGGCGACTAGCGGGAGGGTCCGGGGAGCTGTTTTTT. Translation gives CASRRLAGGSGELFF.

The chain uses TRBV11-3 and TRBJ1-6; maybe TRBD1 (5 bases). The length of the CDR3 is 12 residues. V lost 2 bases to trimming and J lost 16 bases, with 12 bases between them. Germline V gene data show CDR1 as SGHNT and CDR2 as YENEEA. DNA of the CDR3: TGTGCCAGCAGCTTATATGGGGGGACGCTCCACTTT. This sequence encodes CASSLYGGTLHF. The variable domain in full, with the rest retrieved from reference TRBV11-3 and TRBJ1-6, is EAGVVQSPRYKIIEKKQPVAFWCNPISGHNTLYWYLQNLGQGPELLIRYENEEAVDDSQLPKDRFSAERLKGVDSTLKIQPAELGDSAVYLCASSLYGGTLHFGNGTRLTVT.

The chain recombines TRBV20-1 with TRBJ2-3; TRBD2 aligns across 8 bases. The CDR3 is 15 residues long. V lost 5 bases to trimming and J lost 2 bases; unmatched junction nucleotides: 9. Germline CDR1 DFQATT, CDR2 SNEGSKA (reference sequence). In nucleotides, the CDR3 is TGCAGTGCTGATAGCAGCGGGAGCCCCACAGATACGCAGTATTTT. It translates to CSADSSGSPTDTQYF.

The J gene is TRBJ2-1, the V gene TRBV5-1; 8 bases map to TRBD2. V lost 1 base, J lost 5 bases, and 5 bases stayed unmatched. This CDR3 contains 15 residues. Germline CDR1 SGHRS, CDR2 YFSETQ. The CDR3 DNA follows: TGCGCCAGCAGCTTGCCTAGCGGGCCAAACAATGAGCAGTTCTTC. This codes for CASSLPSGPNNEQFF.

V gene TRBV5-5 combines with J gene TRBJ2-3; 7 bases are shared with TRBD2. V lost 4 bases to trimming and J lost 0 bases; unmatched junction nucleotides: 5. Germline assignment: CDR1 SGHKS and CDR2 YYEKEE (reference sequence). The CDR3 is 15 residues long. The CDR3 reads CASSPLRGSTDTQYF. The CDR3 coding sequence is TGTGCCAGCAGCCCCTTGCGGGGGAGCACAGATACGCAGTATTTT.